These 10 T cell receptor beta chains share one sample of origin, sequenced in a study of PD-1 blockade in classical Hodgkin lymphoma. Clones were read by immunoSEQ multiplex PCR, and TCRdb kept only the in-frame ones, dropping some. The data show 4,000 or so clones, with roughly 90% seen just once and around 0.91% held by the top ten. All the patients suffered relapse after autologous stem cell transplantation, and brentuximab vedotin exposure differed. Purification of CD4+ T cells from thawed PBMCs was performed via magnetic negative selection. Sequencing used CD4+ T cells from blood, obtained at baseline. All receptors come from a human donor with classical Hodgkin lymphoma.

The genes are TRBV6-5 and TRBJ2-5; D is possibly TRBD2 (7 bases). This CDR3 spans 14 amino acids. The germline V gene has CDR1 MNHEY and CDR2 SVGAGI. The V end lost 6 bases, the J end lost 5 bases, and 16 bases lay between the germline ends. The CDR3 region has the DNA TGTGCCAGCAGGCCCGGGGGGCGGCGGGAGACCCAGTACTTC. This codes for CASRPGGRRETQYF.

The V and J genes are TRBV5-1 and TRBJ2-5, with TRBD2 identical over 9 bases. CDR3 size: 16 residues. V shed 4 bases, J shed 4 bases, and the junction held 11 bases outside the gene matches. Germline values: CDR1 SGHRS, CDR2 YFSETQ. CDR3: CASSANSGGGGETQYF. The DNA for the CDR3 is TGCGCCAGCAGCGCCAATAGCGGGGGCGGGGGAGAGACCCAGTACTTC.

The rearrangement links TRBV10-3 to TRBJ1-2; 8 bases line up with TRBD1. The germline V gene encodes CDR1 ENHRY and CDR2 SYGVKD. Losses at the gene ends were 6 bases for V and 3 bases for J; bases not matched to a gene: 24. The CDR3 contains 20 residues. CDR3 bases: TGTGCCATCAGGGAAATGTACCAGGACAGGGATCATCCAGGATACTATGGCTACACCTTC. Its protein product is CAIREMYQDRDHPGYYGYTF.

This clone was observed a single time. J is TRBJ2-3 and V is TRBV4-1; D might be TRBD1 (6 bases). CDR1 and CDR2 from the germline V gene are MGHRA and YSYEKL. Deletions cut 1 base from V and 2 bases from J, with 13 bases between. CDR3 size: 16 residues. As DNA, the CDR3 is TGCGCCAGCAGCCAAGCCTTCAGGGGTTACACAGATACGCAGTATTTT. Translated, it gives CASSQAFRGYTDTQYF.

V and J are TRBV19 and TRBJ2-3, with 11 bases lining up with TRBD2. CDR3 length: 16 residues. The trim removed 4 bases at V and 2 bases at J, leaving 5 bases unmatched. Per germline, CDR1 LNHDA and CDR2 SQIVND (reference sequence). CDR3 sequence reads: CASSTIAGGNTDTQYF. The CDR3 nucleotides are TGTGCCAGTAGTACCATAGCGGGGGGGAACACAGATACGCAGTATTTT.

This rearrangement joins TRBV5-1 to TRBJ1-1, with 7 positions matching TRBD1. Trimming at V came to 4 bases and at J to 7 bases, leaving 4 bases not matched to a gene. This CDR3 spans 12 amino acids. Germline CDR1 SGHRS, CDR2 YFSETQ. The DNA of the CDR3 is TGCGCCAGCAGCGGGGGACAGCGTGAAGCTTTCTTT. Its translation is CASSGGQREAFF.

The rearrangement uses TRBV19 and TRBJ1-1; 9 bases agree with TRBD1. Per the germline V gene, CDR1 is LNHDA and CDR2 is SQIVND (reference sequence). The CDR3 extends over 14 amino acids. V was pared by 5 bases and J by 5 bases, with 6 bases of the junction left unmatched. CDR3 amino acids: CASSLGQGRTEAFF. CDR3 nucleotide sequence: TGTGCCAGTAGTCTCGGACAGGGGCGGACTGAAGCTTTCTTT.

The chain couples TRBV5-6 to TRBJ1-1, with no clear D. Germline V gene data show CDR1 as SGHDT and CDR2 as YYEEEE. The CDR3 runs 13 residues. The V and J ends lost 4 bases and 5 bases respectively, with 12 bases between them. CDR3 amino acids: CASSLNLGTEAFF. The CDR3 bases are TGTGCCAGCAGCCTAAACCTGGGGACTGAAGCTTTCTTT.

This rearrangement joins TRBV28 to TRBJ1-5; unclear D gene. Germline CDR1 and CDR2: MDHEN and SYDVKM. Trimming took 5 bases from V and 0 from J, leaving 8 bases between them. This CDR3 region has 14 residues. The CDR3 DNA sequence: TGTGCCAGCAGTCAGGTATATAGCAATCAGCCCCAGCATTTT. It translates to CASSQVYSNQPQHF.

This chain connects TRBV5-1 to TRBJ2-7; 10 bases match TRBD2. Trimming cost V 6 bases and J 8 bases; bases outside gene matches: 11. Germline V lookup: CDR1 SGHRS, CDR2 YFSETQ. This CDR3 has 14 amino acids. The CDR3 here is CASTLAGERPKQYF. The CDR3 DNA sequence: TGCGCCAGCACCCTAGCGGGGGAGCGCCCCAAGCAGTACTTC.